Listed here are 27 T cell receptor beta chains from one sample, sequenced in a study of cytomegalovirus exposure and HLA in healthy donors. Some clones are missing from TCRdb's copy, which holds only in-frame ones; the method was immunoSEQ multiplex PCR. This sample yields about 170,000 clones, of which about 86% are seen a single time; roughly 1.5% belongs to the top ten. Sequenced sample: PBMCs. The receptors originated from a woman under 40 in good health and CMV-seronegative.

This clone is a singleton in its sample. V gene TRBV4-1 combines with J gene TRBJ1-1, with unresolved D. The CDR3 spans 18 residues. Trimming pared 3 bases from V and 5 bases from J, leaving 25 bases between. The germline V gene encodes CDR1 MGHRA and CDR2 YSYEKL. CDR3 in amino acids: CASSQIRIGLSTNTEAFF. Written as DNA, the CDR3 is TGCGCCAGCAGCCAGATCCGAATTGGGCTTTCAACGAATACTGAAGCTTTCTTT.

V is TRBV9 and J is TRBJ2-1, with D hard to call. From germline, CDR1 is SGDLS and CDR2 YYNGEE. The V gene lost 0 bases and the J gene lost 5 bases, with 18 bases spanning the gap. The CDR3 has 17 amino acids. CDR3 nucleotide sequence: TGTGCCAGCAGCGTAGAACCCAGGCCCCCGATTGACAATGAGCAGTTCTTC. Translating it yields CASSVEPRPPIDNEQFF.

The genes are TRBV13 and TRBJ2-7, with TRBD2 identical over 9 bases. This CDR3 contains 15 residues. Germline assignment: CDR1 PRHDT and CDR2 FYEKMQ (reference sequence). With 4 bases clipped from V and 7 bases from J, the junction kept 11 bases outside the gene matches. The CDR3 DNA is TGTGCCAGCAGCTACCTCGGACTAGCGAACCGGGAGCAGTACTTC. The encoded protein is CASSYLGLANREQYF.

The genes are TRBV9 and TRBJ2-1; possibly TRBD2 for D (7 bases). The CDR3 loop spans 18 amino acids. V was cut by 4 bases and J by 9 bases, with 29 bases left in between. Germline values: CDR1 SGDLS, CDR2 YYNGEE. CDR3 coding DNA: TGTGCCAGCAGCCTCCCGGGGCGGGGGACCGTCGGGGGCGGTGAGCAGTTCTTC. Its protein product is CASSLPGRGTVGGGEQFF.

V gene TRBV4-2 combines with J gene TRBJ2-7; D perhaps matches TRBD1 (7 bases). The germline gives CDR1 LGHNA, CDR2 YNFKEQ. The CDR3 spans 16 residues. Trimming removed 0 bases at V and 7 bases at J, with 19 bases between. CDR3 sequence reads: CASSQETGRSVGEQYF. DNA for the CDR3: TGTGCCAGCAGCCAAGAGACAGGGAGGTCAGTTGGGGAGCAGTACTTC.

V and J are TRBV5-1 and TRBJ1-1; 9 nucleotides match TRBD1. The germline V gene encodes CDR1 SGHRS and CDR2 YFSETQ. V lost 2 bases, J lost 3 bases, and 5 bases stayed unmatched. The CDR3 is 15 amino acids. The CDR3 sequence: CASSLWDREDTEAFF. CDR3 nucleotide sequence: TGCGCCAGCAGCTTATGGGACAGGGAGGACACTGAAGCTTTCTTT.

This clone was detected only a few times. The chain carries TRBV25-1 and TRBJ1-2, with D possibly being TRBD1 (5 bases). The CDR3 loop spans 12 amino acids. CDR1 is MGHDK and CDR2 is SYGVNS in the germline V gene. V gave up 3 bases and J gave up 6 bases, with 8 bases separating them. As DNA, the CDR3 is TGTGCCAGCAGTGACGCGGGGCATGGCTACACCTTC. This translates into CASSDAGHGYTF.

The chain employs TRBV18 and TRBJ2-5; no reliable D call. This CDR3 is built from 14 residues. From germline, CDR1 is KGHSH and CDR2 LQKENI. V was clipped by 1 base and J by 5 bases, with 11 bases between them. CDR3 nucleotide sequence: TGTGCCAGCTCACCACAAGACCCCGGGGAGACCCAGTACTTC. Translating it yields CASSPQDPGETQYF.

This clone was picked up a small number of times. The gene calls are TRBV27 and TRBJ1-2, with D possibly matching TRBD1 (6 bases). The CDR3 contains 13 residues. CDR1 and CDR2 (germline): MNHEY, SMNVEV (reference sequence). The CDR3 DNA reads TGTGCTACTCAACGGGGGGCAGCGGATGGCTACACCTTC. Amino acid sequence: CATQRGAADGYTF.

CDR3: CATSMWDSGELFF. CDR3 nucleotide sequence: TGTGCCACCAGCATGTGGGACTCCGGGGAGCTGTTTTTT. The gene calls are TRBV15 and TRBJ2-2; D is possibly TRBD2 (6 bases). The CDR3 length is 13 residues. In germline, CDR1 is LNHNV, CDR2 YYDKDF (reference sequence). V was clipped by 4 bases and J by 6 bases, with 9 bases between them. The complete variable domain, with remaining parts taken from reference TRBV15 and TRBJ2-2, reads DAMVIQNPRYQVTQFGKPVTLSCSQTLNHNVMYWYQQKSSQAPKLLFHYYDKDFNNEADTPDNFQSRRPNTSFCFLDIRSPGLGDTAMYLCATSMWDSGELFFGEGSRLTVL.

V is TRBV29-1 and J is TRBJ1-1, with D unclear. The germline gives CDR1 SQVTM, CDR2 ANQGSEA. This CDR3 region has 11 residues. Trimming stripped 6 bases from V and 1 base from J, with 6 bases between. The CDR3 loop is CSVATNTEAFF. The CDR3 DNA follows: TGCAGCGTGGCAACGAACACTGAAGCTTTCTTT. The full variable domain, completed using reference TRBV29-1 and TRBJ1-1, is SAVISQKPSRDICQRGTSLTIQCQVDSQVTMMFWYRQQPGQSLTLIATANQGSEATYESGFVIDKFPISRPNLTFSTLTVSNMSPEDSSIYLCSVATNTEAFFGQGTRLTVV.

The chain recombines TRBV27 with TRBJ2-7; possible D gene TRBD1, 6 bases. Germline CDR1 reads MNHEY; CDR2 reads SMNVEV (reference sequence). V was trimmed by 4 bases and J by 0 bases, leaving 10 bases between them. CDR3 length: 14 residues. The CDR3 sequence is CASSSQGSSYEQYF. CDR3 in DNA: TGTGCCAGCAGTTCCCAGGGGAGCTCCTACGAGCAGTACTTC.

The rearrangement joins TRBV29-1 to TRBJ2-3; D may be TRBD1 (6 bases). The V gene's germline CDR1 is SQVTM and CDR2 ANQGSEA. V was pared by 4 bases and J by 0 bases, with 17 bases between. The CDR3 length is 16 residues. In nucleotides, the CDR3 is TGCAGCGTTGTGGGGCCAGGGGCGACTAGCACAGATACGCAGTATTTT. This sequence encodes CSVVGPGATSTDTQYF.

The chain has TRBV5-8 and TRBJ2-7, with 8 bases lining up with TRBD1. Germline loops: CDR1 SGHTS, CDR2 YDEGEE. V lost 4 bases, J lost 2 bases, and 5 bases stayed unmatched. There are 14 residues in the CDR3. CDR3: CASSPRTGTYEQYF. CDR3 nucleotides: TGTGCCAGCAGCCCCAGGACAGGGACCTACGAGCAGTACTTC.

This clone has a single count. The chain couples TRBV5-1 to TRBJ1-1; unclear D gene. CDR3 length: 12 residues. With 0 bases removed from V and 8 bases from J, the gap between germline ends came to 8 bases. Germline CDR1 and CDR2: SGHRS and YFSETQ. CDR3 DNA sequence: TGCGCCAGCAGCTTGGTTGGGAGCGAAGCTTTCTTT. Amino acids: CASSLVGSEAFF.

The chain is built from TRBV4-3 and TRBJ1-2; D might be TRBD1 (6 bases). V was clipped by 4 bases and J by 7 bases, with 22 bases between them. Germline V gives CDR1 LGHNA, CDR2 YSLEER. CDR3 length: 16 amino acids. This CDR3 reads CASSPGARLGILGYTF. The CDR3 DNA reads TGCGCCAGCAGCCCAGGGGCCCGCCTTGGAATACTTGGCTACACCTTC.

The rearrangement uses TRBV19 and TRBJ2-1, with 7 bases identical to TRBD1. Per germline, CDR1 LNHDA and CDR2 SQIVND (reference sequence). The V and J ends lost 7 bases and 2 bases, in that order; junction bases with no gene match: 5. The CDR3 extends over 14 amino acids. CDR3: CASTVTGAYNEQFF. The DNA of the CDR3 is TGTGCCAGTACCGTTACAGGGGCCTACAATGAGCAGTTCTTC.

The CDR3 region has the DNA TGTGCCAGCAGACTCGGGAAAACTGAGGACAATGAGCAGTTCTTC. Translating gives CASRLGKTEDNEQFF. This chain uses TRBV2 with TRBJ2-1, with D perhaps TRBD2 (5 bases). This CDR3 is 15 amino acids long. The germline V gene has CDR1 SNHLY and CDR2 FYNNEI. Trimming took off 6 bases at V and 5 bases at J, with 17 bases between the two ends.

This chain uses TRBV7-8 with TRBJ2-2; D uncertain. Germline V gene sequence: CDR1 SGHVS, CDR2 FQNEAQ. V was shortened by 5 bases and J by 4 bases, with 14 bases between the two germline ends. The length of the CDR3 is 15 residues. CDR3 sequence: CASSPTRVLTGELFF. The CDR3 DNA sequence: TGTGCCAGCAGCCCAACTCGGGTGCTCACCGGGGAGCTGTTTTTT.

J is TRBJ1-1 and V is TRBV30; D might be TRBD1 (6 bases). This CDR3 is 14 amino acids long. V lost 3 bases and J lost 3, with 14 bases in between. Germline CDR1 and CDR2: GTSNPN and SVGIG (reference sequence). Here the CDR3 DNA reads TGTGCCTGGAGCCGAGTTAAGGGGGACACTGAAGCTTTCTTT. As protein: CAWSRVKGDTEAFF.

This chain links TRBV6-5 with TRBJ2-7, with unresolved D. The CDR3 is 15 amino acids. Germline V gene lookup returns CDR1 MNHEY and CDR2 SVGAGI. Trimming cost V 0 bases and J 3 bases, with 12 bases left between them. CDR3 coding DNA: TGTGCCAGCAGTTACTCGTTTACAGTCAACTACGAGCAGTACTTC. Encoded protein: CASSYSFTVNYEQYF.

The V and J genes are TRBV5-1 and TRBJ2-1, with TRBD1 matching 7 bases. CDR3 length equals 16 residues. Germline V lookup: CDR1 SGHRS, CDR2 YFSETQ. V was clipped by 2 bases and J by 8 bases; unmatched bases: 13. The CDR3 is CASSFFGRQGLDEQFF. For the CDR3, the DNA is TGCGCCAGCAGCTTCTTTGGGAGACAGGGATTGGATGAGCAGTTCTTC.

This sequence joins TRBV6-5 and TRBJ1-1; D not certain. The CDR3 sequence is 15 residues long. The V end was cut by 0 bases, the J end by 5 bases, with 13 bases between. Germline V gene sequence: CDR1 MNHEY, CDR2 SVGAGI. The CDR3 DNA sequence: TGTGCCAGCAGTTACTCCGGCCAGGTTGGGACTGAAGCTTTCTTT. It translates to CASSYSGQVGTEAFF.

The chain couples TRBV6-1 to TRBJ1-1, with no clear D. CDR3 size: 13 residues. V lost 2 bases and J lost 1, with 5 bases in between. CDR1 and CDR2 (germline): MNHNS, SASEGT. In nucleotides, the CDR3 is TGTGCCAGCAGTGAACAGTGGAACACTGAAGCTTTCTTT. Its translation is CASSEQWNTEAFF.

V gene TRBV27 combines with J gene TRBJ2-7; 8 bases map to TRBD1. J was trimmed by 1 base and V by 3 bases; bases with no gene match: 5. Germline loops: CDR1 MNHEY, CDR2 SMNVEV (reference sequence). The CDR3 runs 15 residues. The CDR3 DNA sequence: TGTGCCAGCAGTTTTGGAGGGACAGGATCCTACGAGCAGTACTTC. Translating gives CASSFGGTGSYEQYF.

This chain links TRBV14 with TRBJ2-3; D not resolved. Germline V gene sequence: CDR1 SGHDN, CDR2 FVKESK. CDR3 length equals 14 residues. V lost 3 bases, J lost 2 bases, and 9 bases lay in between. The CDR3 nucleotides read TGTGCCAGCAGCCATCAGGCACTCACAGATACGCAGTATTTT. Protein product: CASSHQALTDTQYF.

This clone was observed a few times. The chain carries TRBV6-5 and TRBJ1-3; 9 bases agree with TRBD1. CDR3 size: 15 residues. Trimming at V came to 5 bases and at J to 2 bases, leaving 4 bases not matched to a gene. The germline V gene encodes CDR1 MNHEY and CDR2 SVGAGI. CDR3 bases: TGTGCCAGCAGTCCCCGACAGGGGGCTGGAAACACCATATATTTT. Amino acids: CASSPRQGAGNTIYF.